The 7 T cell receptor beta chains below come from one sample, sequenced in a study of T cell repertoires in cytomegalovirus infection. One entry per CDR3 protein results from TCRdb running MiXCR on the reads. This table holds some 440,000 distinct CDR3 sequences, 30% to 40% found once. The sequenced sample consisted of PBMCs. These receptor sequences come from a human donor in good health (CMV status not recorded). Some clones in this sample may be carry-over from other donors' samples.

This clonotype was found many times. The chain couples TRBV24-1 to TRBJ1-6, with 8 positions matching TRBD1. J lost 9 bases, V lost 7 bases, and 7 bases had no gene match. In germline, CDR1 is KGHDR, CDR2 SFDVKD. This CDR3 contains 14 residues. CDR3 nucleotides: TGTGCCACCAGCGACGGACAGGGCAGTTCACCCCTCCACTTT. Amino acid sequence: CATSDGQGSSPLHF.

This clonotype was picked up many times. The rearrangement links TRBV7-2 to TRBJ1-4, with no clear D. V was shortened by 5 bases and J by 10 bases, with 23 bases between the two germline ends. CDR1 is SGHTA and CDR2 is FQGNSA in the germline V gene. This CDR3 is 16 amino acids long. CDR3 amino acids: CASSPNRQASIGKLFF. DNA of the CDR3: TGTGCCAGCAGCCCCAACAGACAAGCCTCAATTGGAAAACTGTTTTTT.

This CDR3 is CASSHGGHLTSDTQYF. CDR3 in DNA: TGTGCCAGCAGCCATGGTGGCCACCTAACGTCAGATACGCAGTATTTT. V and J are TRBV14 and TRBJ2-3; D gene unclear. Trimming shortened V by 3 bases and J by 4 bases, and 17 bases separated the two germline ends. Germline V lookup: CDR1 SGHDN, CDR2 FVKESK. CDR3 length: 16 amino acids. The complete variable domain, with remaining parts taken from reference TRBV14 and TRBJ2-3, reads EAGVTQFPSHSVIEKGQTVTLRCDPISGHDNLYWYRRVMGKEIKFLLHFVKESKQDESGMPNNRFLAERTGGTYSTLKVQPAELEDSGVYFCASSHGGHLTSDTQYFGPGTRLTVL.

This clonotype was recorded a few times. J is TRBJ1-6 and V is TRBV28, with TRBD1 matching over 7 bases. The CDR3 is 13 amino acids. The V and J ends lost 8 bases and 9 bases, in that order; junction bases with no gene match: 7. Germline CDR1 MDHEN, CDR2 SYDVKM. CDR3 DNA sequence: TGTGCCAGCGGCAGTACAGGGGCTTCACCCCTCCACTTT. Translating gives CASGSTGASPLHF.

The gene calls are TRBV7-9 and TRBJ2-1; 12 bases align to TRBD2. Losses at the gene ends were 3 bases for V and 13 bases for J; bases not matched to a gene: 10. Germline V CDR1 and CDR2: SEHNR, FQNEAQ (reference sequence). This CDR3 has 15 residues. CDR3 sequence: CASSLRLAGAGIQFF. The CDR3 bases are TGTGCCAGCAGCTTGCGACTAGCGGGGGCCGGTATTCAGTTCTTC.

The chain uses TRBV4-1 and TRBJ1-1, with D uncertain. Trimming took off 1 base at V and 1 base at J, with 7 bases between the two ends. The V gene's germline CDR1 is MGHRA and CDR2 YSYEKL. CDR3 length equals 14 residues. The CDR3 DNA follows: TGCGCCAGCAGCCAAGGGACTACGAACACTGAAGCTTTCTTT. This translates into CASSQGTTNTEAFF.

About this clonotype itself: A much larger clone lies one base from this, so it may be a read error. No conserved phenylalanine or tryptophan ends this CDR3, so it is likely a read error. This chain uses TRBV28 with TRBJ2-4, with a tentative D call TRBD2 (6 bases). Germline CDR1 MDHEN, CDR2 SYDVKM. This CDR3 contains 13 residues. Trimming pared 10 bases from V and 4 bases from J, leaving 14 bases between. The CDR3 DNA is TGTGCCATACATGACCGGGAGAAAAACATTCAGTACTGC. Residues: CAIHDREKNIQYC.